The clone carrying this T cell receptor (beta chain) was found many times. This record comes from a study of T-cell reconstitution after alpha-beta-depleted transplantation in children. The CDR3 loop spans 17 amino acids. The TCRbeta library was prepared with unique molecular identifiers. Using its own MiXCR run on the PCR reads, TCRdb lists one record per CDR3 protein. Among approximately 240,000 distinct CDR3 sequences, approximately 11% were seen once, and the ten largest hold 28%. The sequence derives from a child less than two years old with acute myeloid leukemia, due to receive a stem cell transplant. Sequenced here: PBMCs, sampled before TCRalphabeta/CD19-depleted stem cell transplant. This rearrangement joins TRBV21-1 to TRBJ2-4; TRBD2 is the table's D call, not checked against the DNA. TRBV21-1 is assigned pseudogene status. CDR3 sequence reads: CASSPLGEGLAKNIQYF. The CDR3, as DNA: TGTGCCAGCAGCCCTTTGGGGGAGGGCCTAGCCAAAAACATTCAGTACTTC.